The source of this TCR beta chain is a study of long-term antiretroviral therapy in people with HIV. Findings and caveats of the study: Pre-ART expanded TRB clones stayed dominant throughout, though often decreasing after ART. The study collected no data on ART adherence, viral resistance or therapy changes.

Survey-level immunoSEQ v3.0 assays were run. Sequencing aimed to cover 40,000-50,000 T-cell genomes per sample. Using immunoSEQ multiplex PCR, the repertoire was profiled, and TCRdb retains in-frame clones only, with some absent. The repertoire holds 23,000 or so clones, with about four fifths as singletons. CDR3 length: 14 residues. The germline V and J ends were trimmed by 5 bases and 2 bases, with 14 bases remaining between them. CDR1 and CDR2 from the germline V gene are GTSNPN and SVGIG (reference sequence). This clone was seen a handful of times. Its antigen is currently unknown. The source is a man in his fifties or sixties with HIV. V gene TRBV30 combines with J gene TRBJ2-3; TRBD2 might be the D (5 bases). The starting material was unsorted PBMCs, obtained 0.4 years after starting antiretroviral therapy. The CDR3 region is CAWADVGVTDTQYF. The CDR3 DNA reads as TGTGCCTGGGCAGACGTCGGGGTCACAGATACGCAGTATTTT.